This is a list of T cell receptor beta chains from one sample in a study of blood T cell repertoires in COVID-19. The method was immunoSEQ multiplex PCR; TCRdb's version includes in-frame clones alone and lacks a portion of them. The sample holds about 120,000 clones; roughly nine tenths are singletons and the top ten take 7.9%. Material for sequencing was peripheral blood. The source is a man in his 70s who had recovered from COVID-19. CDR3s leave out the opening cysteine and the closing phenylalanine or tryptophan.

V gene,J gene,CDR3 protein
TRBV19,TRBJ2-5,ASGQGETQY
TRBV27,TRBJ2-3,ASSPGQGFNTQY
TRBV7-3,TRBJ2-1,ASSLKAPYSGSYNEQF
TRBV11-3,TRBJ2-2,ASGQGTNTGELF
TRBV12-3/TRBV12-4,TRBJ1-2,ASSLRDSLGYT
TRBV28,TRBJ2-3,ASSSWDRGTDTQY
TRBV3-1/TRBV3-2,TRBJ1-6,ASSRPSEALPLH
TRBV11-2,TRBJ2-7,ASSLDMASGIYEQY
TRBV3-1/TRBV3-2,TRBJ1-3,ASSLIQGGGNTIY
TRBV3-1/TRBV3-2,TRBJ2-7,ASSRDRGTPYEQY
TRBV5-1,TRBJ2-2,ASSPEASGELF
TRBV6-6,TRBJ1-2,ASIQGGGRDGYT
TRBV11-2,TRBJ2-5,ASSLALNGVTQY
TRBV28,TRBJ1-2,ASSPRNRGYGYT
TRBV4-3,TRBJ2-2,ASSQGLAGGGGWFSGELF
TRBV18,TRBJ1-2,ASSPQTGGYGYT
TRBV7-8,TRBJ2-3,ASSRPLAGGHTDTQY
TRBV18,TRBJ2-7,ASSPPSAGEQY
TRBV7-2,TRBJ1-1,ASSSSYGTGASAAF
TRBV3-1/TRBV3-2,TRBJ1-2,ASSYNDRGDGYT
TRBV7-2,TRBJ2-7,ASSPTREGLALN
TRBV3-1/TRBV3-2,TRBJ2-7,ASSHGQGSYEQY
TRBV28,TRBJ2-3,ASRGLAGAGDTQY
TRBV11-2,TRBJ2-4,ASSSTRGGNIQY
TRBV6-2/TRBV6-3,TRBJ2-7,ASSHTSGRAGISYEQY
TRBV5-6,TRBJ1-2,ASSLGQVNRGGYT
TRBV2,TRBJ1-1,ASSEGGVSFGEAF
TRBV29-1,TRBJ2-3,SVLGMTGSPDTQY
TRBV5-1,TRBJ2-1,ASSLFPVDNEQF
TRBV9,TRBJ2-2,ASSRTGLYTGELF
TRBV6-6,TRBJ2-7,ASSYSPRRPTYEQY
TRBV27,TRBJ1-6,ASSRSSDSPLH
TRBV21-1,TRBJ2-7,ASSTAGQHEQY
TRBV15,TRBJ1-4,ATSRQGGSTNEKLF
TRBV6-5,TRBJ1-6,ASRLTGSNSPLH
TRBV6-6,TRBJ1-4,ASITGLTNEKLF
TRBV5-1,TRBJ2-5,ASSSGSQQETQY
TRBV9,TRBJ2-5,ASSAGTGLVKTQY
TRBV7-9,TRBJ2-2,ASSEDREELF
TRBV6-1,TRBJ2-6,ASSDRYSGANVLT
TRBV6-6,TRBJ2-6,ASSSSLGANVLT
TRBV5-4,TRBJ2-5,ASTRGGPSSTETQY